These 28 T cell receptor beta chains were all obtained from the same sample, sequenced in a study of regulatory T cells in long-lasting Graves disease. Time point defined: newly diagnosed GD, antithyroid drugs for less than 3 months. The TCR library used RNA extracted from PBMCs. CDR3-region Arm-PCR and iRepertoire HTBI primers produced the TCR beta libraries. TCRdb re-analysed the multiplex PCR reads in MiXCR, keeping a single row per CDR3 protein. The sample carries about 460,000 distinct CDR3 sequences, 11% to 15% recorded once. This sample also appeared in a second study, on T cells in Graves' hyperthyroidism and ophthalmopathy.

The sample in question was peripheral blood mononuclear cells (PBMCs), obtained at new diagnosis, from a patient treated with antithyroid drugs. These TCRs come from a woman in her 50s with Graves disease.

At least ten counts were recorded for this clonotype. This chain links TRBV2 with TRBJ2-3; no firm D call. This CDR3 has 14 amino acids. The V end was cut by 5 bases, the J end by 3 bases, with 12 bases between. CDR1 and CDR2 (germline): SNHLY, FYNNEI. CDR3 nucleotide sequence: TGTGCCAGCAGTAGTTCCGCCCTTACAGATACGCAGTATTTT. As protein: CASSSSALTDTQYF. Complete variable domain (other parts from reference TRBV2 and TRBJ2-3): EPEVTQTPSHQVTQMGQEVILRCVPISNHLYFYWYRQILGQKVEFLVSFYNNEISEKSEIFDDQFSVERPDGSNFTLKIRSTKLEDSAMYFCASSSSALTDTQYFGPGTRLTVL.

This clonotype appeared many times. The chain joins TRBV9 to TRBJ2-1, with TRBD2 as a possible D gene (6 bases). Germline V gene sequence: CDR1 SGDLS, CDR2 YYNGEE. The CDR3 runs 15 residues. V lost 1 base, J lost 4 bases, and 12 bases lay in between. The CDR3 loop is CASSVTGEWYNEQFF. The CDR3 DNA follows: TGTGCCAGCAGCGTAACGGGAGAGTGGTACAATGAGCAGTTCTTC.

This clonotype showed up many times. The chain carries TRBV12-3 or TRBV12-4 and TRBJ1-5; possible D gene TRBD1, 6 bases. The CDR3 extends over 13 amino acids. V lost 3 bases and J lost 12, with 15 bases in between. The CDR3 DNA reads as TGTGCCAGCAGTTTTGGGGCGACAGGCTACCAGCATTTT. This codes for CASSFGATGYQHF.

This clonotype was observed at least ten times. The chain employs TRBV5-1 and TRBJ2-7; maybe TRBD1 (6 bases). This CDR3 comprises 14 residues. The ends were cut back, 4 bases at V and 3 bases at J, with 14 bases in the middle. CDR1 is SGHRS and CDR2 is YFSETQ in the germline V gene. CDR3 amino acids: CASSPRQVYYEQYF. The DNA of the CDR3 is TGCGCCAGCAGCCCTCGACAGGTGTACTACGAGCAGTACTTC.

In its sample, this clonotype was seen many times. V usage is TRBV12-3 or TRBV12-4 and J usage is TRBJ2-1, with 10 bases fitting TRBD2. This CDR3 region has 13 residues. The trim removed 6 bases at V and 10 bases at J, leaving 6 bases unmatched. In nucleotides, the CDR3 is TGTGCCAGCAGCTCCCGAGCGGGAGGGGAGCAGTTCTTC. Residues: CASSSRAGGEQFF.

The chain links TRBV9 to TRBJ2-2, with 7 bases matching TRBD2. The length of the CDR3 is 15 residues. Germline V gives CDR1 SGDLS, CDR2 YYNGEE. The V and J ends lost 3 bases and 7 bases, in that order; junction bases with no gene match: 9. The CDR3 coding sequence is TGTGCCAGCAGCGACGGGACTAAGAATCGCGGGGAGCTGTTTTTT. Translated: CASSDGTKNRGELFF.

The rearrangement joins TRBV18 to TRBJ2-5; D possibly corresponds to TRBD1 (6 bases). The germline V and J ends were trimmed by 2 bases and 5 bases, with 12 bases remaining between them. The CDR3 runs to 14 residues. Germline CDR1 KGHSH, CDR2 LQKENI. CDR3 sequence (DNA): TGTGCCAGCTCACCAGATCCTCAGGGGGAGACCCAGTACTTC. Translation: CASSPDPQGETQYF.

The count of this clonotype is one. It may be a read error: a sequence one base away is much more abundant. V usage is TRBV7-9 and J usage is TRBJ1-1, with D possibly TRBD1 on 6 matching bases. This CDR3 has 14 residues. Looked up from germline, CDR1 is SEHNR and CDR2 is FQNEAQ (reference sequence). Trimming cost V 5 bases and J 1 base, with 11 bases left between them. Here the CDR3 reads CASSATTGNTEAFF. The DNA of the CDR3 is TGTGCCAGCAGCGCCACGACAGGGAACACTGAAGCTTTCTTT.

With respect to this clonotype: Just one base apart from a much larger clone, this may be a read error. V and J are TRBV28 and TRBJ2-1, with D uncertain. Germline V gene sequence: CDR1 MDHEN, CDR2 SYDVKM. The CDR3 runs to 12 residues. CDR3 protein: CASSRSYNEQLF. The CDR3 region has the DNA TGTGCCAGCAGTCGATCATACAATGAGCAGCTCTTC.

This clonotype was detected many times. The rearrangement joins TRBV12-5 to TRBJ2-7, with D possibly TRBD2 on 5 matching bases. Germline-derived CDR1 and CDR2 are LGHNT and FRNRAP. The CDR3 loop spans 15 amino acids. Trimming shortened V by 0 bases and J by 4 bases, and 13 bases separated the two germline ends. The CDR3 DNA reads as TGTGCTAGTGGTTTGGTACCGGGGAGTGGGTACGAGCAGTACTTC. It codes for CASGLVPGSGYEQYF.

The sample holds many counts of this clonotype. The chain couples TRBV29-1 to TRBJ2-3; the match to TRBD2 covers 14 bases. J lost 5 bases, V lost 3 bases, and 4 bases had no gene match. The CDR3 runs to 15 residues. Per the germline V gene, CDR1 is SQVTM and CDR2 is ANQGSEA. The CDR3 here is CSVERLAGGKDTQYF. CDR3 DNA sequence: TGCAGCGTTGAGAGACTAGCGGGAGGGAAAGATACGCAGTATTTT.

Many counts were recorded for this clonotype. The chain carries TRBV28 and TRBJ2-7; possible D gene TRBD1, 5 bases. V lost 7 bases and J lost 4, with 23 bases in between. Germline assignment: CDR1 MDHEN and CDR2 SYDVKM. CDR3 length: 16 amino acids. The CDR3 protein is CASTLYSGQEPYEQYF. The DNA of the CDR3 is TGTGCCAGCACCCTATACTCCGGACAAGAACCTTACGAGCAGTACTTC.

This clonotype came up many times. The chain joins TRBV27 to TRBJ2-2; 9 bases agree with TRBD1. The V segment lost 5 bases and the J segment 6 bases; nucleotides outside the gene matches: 10. CDR3 size: 16 residues. The V gene's germline CDR1 is MNHEY and CDR2 SMNVEV (reference sequence). DNA for the CDR3: TGTGCCAGCAGTCTGGGACAGGGCCCGATCGCCGGGGAGCTGTTTTTT. Amino acid sequence: CASSLGQGPIAGELFF.

There are many counts of this clonotype. This sequence joins TRBV3-1 and TRBJ2-3; D gene uncertain. Trimming left V 0 bases short and J 0 bases short, with 10 bases between. The germline CDR1 and CDR2 sequences are LGHDT and YNNKEL (reference sequence). The CDR3 is made up of 16 amino acids. The CDR3 loop is CASSQDLSASTDTQYF. CDR3 sequence (DNA): TGTGCCAGCAGCCAAGATCTTAGTGCTAGCACAGATACGCAGTATTTT.

Many counts were recorded for this clonotype. V and J are TRBV28 and TRBJ2-7; 8 bases map to TRBD2. CDR1 is MDHEN, CDR2 SYDVKM, per germline. The J segment lost 3 bases and the V segment lost 8 bases, leaving 9 bases of the junction unmatched. The CDR3 totals 14 residues. CDR3 sequence: CASLMSGGRYEQYF. The CDR3 DNA reads TGTGCCAGCCTCATGTCGGGAGGGCGCTACGAGCAGTACTTC.

This clonotype showed up many times. V gene TRBV6-9 combines with J gene TRBJ2-5; D might be TRBD1 (5 bases). The CDR3 length is 13 residues. V lost 3 bases and J 7 bases, leaving 12 bases between the germline ends. Germline CDR1 is MNHGY and CDR2 is SVAAGI. The CDR3 spells CASSYESGRTQYF. DNA for the CDR3: TGTGCCAGCAGTTACGAATCAGGGCGGACCCAGTACTTC.

The gene calls are TRBV9 and TRBJ1-3; D gene uncertain. Germline V lookup: CDR1 SGDLS, CDR2 YYNGEE. CDR3 size: 15 residues. V lost 0 bases, J lost 0 bases, and 7 bases lay in between. The CDR3 DNA follows: TGTGCCAGCAGCGTAGACCCGGACTCTGGAAACACCATATATTTT. It is translated as CASSVDPDSGNTIYF.

This clonotype was counted a few times. The chain uses TRBV20-1 and TRBJ2-1; D may correspond to TRBD1 or TRBD2 (7 bases each). V was shortened by 3 bases and J by 7 bases, with 22 bases between the two germline ends. CDR3 length equals 16 residues. Germline assignment: CDR1 DFQATT and CDR2 SNEGSKA (reference sequence). The DNA of the CDR3 is TGCAGTGCTAGGGGACACCTAGCGGCAGGGGGGAATGAGCAGTTCTTC. Protein product: CSARGHLAAGGNEQFF.

This clonotype was counted a few times. The chain couples TRBV14 to TRBJ2-7; tentatively, D is TRBD1 or TRBD2 (6 bases each). This CDR3 comprises 16 residues. Germline V lookup: CDR1 SGHDN, CDR2 FVKESK. V was pared by 3 bases and J by 4 bases, with 19 bases between. The CDR3 nucleotides are TGTGCCAGCAGCCAGGGGGGCAGGGCTGAAGGTTACGAGCAGTACTTC. Its protein product is CASSQGGRAEGYEQYF.

The V call is TRBV29-1, the J call TRBJ2-3, with 9 bases lining up with TRBD1. The CDR3 extends over 15 amino acids. V lost 1 base, J lost 2 bases, and 4 bases stayed unmatched. The germline gives CDR1 SQVTM, CDR2 ANQGSEA. The CDR3 DNA is TGCAGCGTTGAAGGGACAGGGGAAGACACAGATACGCAGTATTTT. Protein sequence: CSVEGTGEDTDTQYF.

V and J are TRBV30 and TRBJ1-1; TRBD1 might be the D (5 bases). The CDR3 extends over 14 amino acids. Germline loops: CDR1 GTSNPN, CDR2 SVGIG (reference sequence). V dropped 0 bases and J dropped 2 bases, with 10 bases sitting between them. The CDR3 region has the DNA TGTGCCTGGAGTGTATCCGGGGGTAACACTGAAGCTTTCTTT. Protein: CAWSVSGGNTEAFF.

This clonotype was recorded at least ten times. The chain couples TRBV12-3 or TRBV12-4 to TRBJ2-2, with 7 bases matching TRBD2. This CDR3 has 15 amino acids. V lost 5 bases and J lost 2; bases outside the gene matches: 5. The CDR3 DNA sequence: TGTGCCAGCAGTAGCGGGACGCTAAACACCGGGGAGCTGTTTTTT. Its translation: CASSSGTLNTGELFF.

J is TRBJ1-1 and V is TRBV20-1; a weak D match, TRBD1 (5 bases). V was pared by 1 base and J by 6 bases, with 18 bases between. This CDR3 is built from 15 residues. The germline V gene has CDR1 DFQATT and CDR2 SNEGSKA (reference sequence). The chain's CDR3 is CSARAVPGRGAEAFF. The CDR3 region has the DNA TGCAGTGCTAGAGCGGTGCCGGGACGGGGGGCTGAAGCTTTCTTT.

The V gene is TRBV29-1, the J gene TRBJ2-1, with D possibly matching TRBD2 (5 bases). Germline loops: CDR1 SQVTM, CDR2 ANQGSEA. V lost 3 bases to trimming and J lost 4 bases, with 13 bases between them. The CDR3 has 14 amino acids. CDR3 DNA: TGCAGCGTTGAGGACGGGGATTATTACAATGAGCAGTTCTTC. It translates to CSVEDGDYYNEQFF.

This clonotype has only a few counts. V gene TRBV7-9 combines with J gene TRBJ1-1; D gene uncertain. Germline CDR1 reads SEHNR; CDR2 reads FQNEAQ (reference sequence). The CDR3 has 13 amino acids. V gave up 4 bases and J gave up 4 bases, with 10 bases separating them. The chain's CDR3 is CASSSHGPTEAFF. CDR3 DNA sequence: TGTGCCAGCAGCTCCCACGGGCCCACTGAAGCTTTCTTT. Combining the CDR3 with reference TRBV7-9 and TRBJ1-1 gives the whole variable domain DTGVSQNPRHKITKRGQNVTFRCDPISEHNRLYWYRQTLGQGPEFLTYFQNEAQLEKSRLLSDRFSAERPKGSFSTLEIQRTEQGDSAMYLCASSSHGPTEAFFGQGTRLTVV.

This clonotype was counted ten times or more. V and J are TRBV12-3 or TRBV12-4 and TRBJ2-7; 9 bases are shared with TRBD2. The CDR3 extends over 17 amino acids. J was trimmed by 2 bases and V by 5 bases; bases with no gene match: 13. DNA for the CDR3: TGTGCCAGCAGTCCCCCGAGGCGGGAGGGCCAGACCTACGAGCAGTACTTC. It is translated as CASSPPRREGQTYEQYF.

This clonotype was seen a handful of times. The chain uses TRBV7-3 and TRBJ1-2; D is unclear. Germline assignment: CDR1 SGHTA and CDR2 FQGTGA. CDR3 length equals 15 residues. V dropped 5 bases and J dropped 0 bases, with 13 bases sitting between them. CDR3 protein: CASSPRSVANYGYTF. CDR3 DNA: TGTGCCAGCAGCCCAAGGTCAGTAGCTAACTATGGCTACACCTTC.

This clonotype was picked up many times. This chain connects TRBV6-5 to TRBJ1-1, with D perhaps TRBD1 (6 bases). Germline lookup yields CDR1 MNHEY and CDR2 SVGAGI. V dropped 0 bases and J dropped 5 bases, with 13 bases sitting between them. The CDR3 is 15 amino acids. The CDR3 is CASSYSGRGVTEAFF. CDR3 bases: TGTGCCAGCAGTTACTCGGGCAGGGGAGTTACTGAAGCTTTCTTT.